This TCR beta chain was obtained from a study of T cell responses to AZD1222 COVID-19 vaccine. For the study at large: Second doses at about 4 or about 12 weeks were pooled.

The CDR3 covers 13 residues. V lost 6 bases and J lost 0, with 8 bases in between. The study's findings and limits: Distributed over spike, vaccine-associated CD4 TCRs predominated at 160-218 and 743-854. Just five or six AZD1222 recipients were seropositive at baseline.

As for this clone: Its antigen is unidentified.

The data were produced by immunoSEQ multiplex PCR, yet TCRdb's version contains in-frame clones alone and is incomplete. The data contain about 170,000 clones, 85% to 95% of them singletons. The chain has TRBV12-3 or TRBV12-4 and TRBJ1-2; D is undetermined. The input for sequencing was peripheral blood, taken on day 0 of AZD1222 vaccination. This clonotype was sampled from an adult in good health. As DNA, the CDR3 is TGTGCCAGCAGACTTTCTACTAACTATGGCTACACCTTC. This codes for CASRLSTNYGYTF.